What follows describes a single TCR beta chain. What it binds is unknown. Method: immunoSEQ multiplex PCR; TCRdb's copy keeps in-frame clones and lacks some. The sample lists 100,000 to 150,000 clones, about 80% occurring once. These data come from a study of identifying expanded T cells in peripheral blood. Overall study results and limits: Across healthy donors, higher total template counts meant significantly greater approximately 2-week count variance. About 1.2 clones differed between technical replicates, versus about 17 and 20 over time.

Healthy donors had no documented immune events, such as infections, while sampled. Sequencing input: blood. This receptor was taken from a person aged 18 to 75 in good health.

The DNA for the CDR3 is TGTGCCAGCTCACCGGGGGAAAGGACCATATATTTT. This sequence encodes CASSPGERTIYF. V and J are TRBV18 and TRBJ1-3, with D perhaps matching TRBD1 (5 bases). Germline CDR1 reads KGHSH; CDR2 reads LQKENI. Trimming shortened V by 3 bases and J by 10 bases, and 10 bases separated the two germline ends. This CDR3 comprises 12 residues.